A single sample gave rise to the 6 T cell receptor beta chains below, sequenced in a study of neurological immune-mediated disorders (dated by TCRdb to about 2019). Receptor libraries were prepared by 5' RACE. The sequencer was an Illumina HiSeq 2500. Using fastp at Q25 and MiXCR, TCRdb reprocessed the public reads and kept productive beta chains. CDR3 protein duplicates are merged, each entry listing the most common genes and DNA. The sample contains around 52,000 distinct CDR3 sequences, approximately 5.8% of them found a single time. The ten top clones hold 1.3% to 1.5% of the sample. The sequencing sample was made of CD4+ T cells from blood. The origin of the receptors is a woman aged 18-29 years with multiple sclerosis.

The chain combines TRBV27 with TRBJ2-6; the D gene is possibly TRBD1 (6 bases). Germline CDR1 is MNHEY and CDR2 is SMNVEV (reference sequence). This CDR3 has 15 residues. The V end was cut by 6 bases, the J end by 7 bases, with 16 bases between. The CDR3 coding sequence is TGTGCCAGCAGAAAGGGACATCCAGGTGCCAACGTCCTGACTTTC. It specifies CASRKGHPGANVLTF. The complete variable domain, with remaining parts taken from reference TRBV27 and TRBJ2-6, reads EAQVTQNPRYLITVTGKKLTVTCSQNMNHEYMSWYRQDPGLGLRQIYYSMNVEVTDKGDVPEGYKVSRKEKRNFPLILESPSPNQTSLYFCASRKGHPGANVLTFGAGSRLTVL.

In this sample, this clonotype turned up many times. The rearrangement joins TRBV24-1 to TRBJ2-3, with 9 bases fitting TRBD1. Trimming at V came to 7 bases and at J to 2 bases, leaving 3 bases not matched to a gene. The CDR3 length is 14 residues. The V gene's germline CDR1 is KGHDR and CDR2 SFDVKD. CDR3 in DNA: TGTGCCACCAGCCGGGACAGGGTCACAGATACGCAGTATTTT. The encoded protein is CATSRDRVTDTQYF.

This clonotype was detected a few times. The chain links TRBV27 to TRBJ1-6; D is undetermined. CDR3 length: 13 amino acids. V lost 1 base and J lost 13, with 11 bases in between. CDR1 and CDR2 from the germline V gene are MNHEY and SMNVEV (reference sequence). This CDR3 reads CASSLFPAAPLHF. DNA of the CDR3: TGTGCCAGCAGTTTATTTCCGGCGGCGCCCCTCCACTTT.

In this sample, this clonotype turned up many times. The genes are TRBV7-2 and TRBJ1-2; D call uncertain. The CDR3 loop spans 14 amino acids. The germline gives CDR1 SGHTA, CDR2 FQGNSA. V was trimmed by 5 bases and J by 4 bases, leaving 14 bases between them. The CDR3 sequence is CASSIRAETYGYTF. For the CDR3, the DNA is TGTGCCAGCAGCATTCGAGCAGAGACCTATGGCTACACCTTC.

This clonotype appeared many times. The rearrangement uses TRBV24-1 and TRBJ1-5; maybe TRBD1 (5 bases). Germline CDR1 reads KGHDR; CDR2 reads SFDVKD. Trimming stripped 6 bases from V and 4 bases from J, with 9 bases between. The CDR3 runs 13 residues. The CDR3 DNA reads TGTGCCACCAGTTTGGGGGGGAATCAGCCCCAGCATTTT. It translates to CATSLGGNQPQHF.

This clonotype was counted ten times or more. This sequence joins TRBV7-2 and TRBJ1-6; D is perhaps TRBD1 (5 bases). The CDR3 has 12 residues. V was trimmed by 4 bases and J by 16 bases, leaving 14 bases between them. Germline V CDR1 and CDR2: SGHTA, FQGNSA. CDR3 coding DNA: TGTGCCAGCAGCTCGGGGCCTCGGGGTCTCCACTTT. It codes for CASSSGPRGLHF.